The following is a T cell receptor beta chain sequence with its context. Its cognate antigen is unknown. Primers included in the PCR were 60 Vbeta and 13 Jbeta primers. Using immunoSEQ multiplex PCR, the repertoire was profiled, and TCRdb retains in-frame clones only, with some absent. Altogether just over 150,000 clones are present, approximately 85% being singletons, with the ten largest covering 2% to 2.5%. These data come from a study of cytomegalovirus exposure and HLA in healthy donors. With 3 bases removed from V and 0 bases from J, the gap between germline ends came to 13 bases. In germline, CDR1 is SGHDT, CDR2 YYEEEE. The CDR3 runs 16 residues. Study-wide findings and caveats: A likely sequencing artifact accounted for one observed cluster of highly shared sequence variants.

Input material: PBMCs. V usage is TRBV5-6 and J usage is TRBJ1-3, with D possibly matching TRBD1 (6 bases). The origin of this receptor is a woman aged 18-29 years in good health and CMV-seronegative. CDR3 in amino acids: CASSSWGTISGNTIYF. CDR3 bases: TGTGCCAGCAGCTCCTGGGGGACAATCTCTGGAAACACCATATATTTT.